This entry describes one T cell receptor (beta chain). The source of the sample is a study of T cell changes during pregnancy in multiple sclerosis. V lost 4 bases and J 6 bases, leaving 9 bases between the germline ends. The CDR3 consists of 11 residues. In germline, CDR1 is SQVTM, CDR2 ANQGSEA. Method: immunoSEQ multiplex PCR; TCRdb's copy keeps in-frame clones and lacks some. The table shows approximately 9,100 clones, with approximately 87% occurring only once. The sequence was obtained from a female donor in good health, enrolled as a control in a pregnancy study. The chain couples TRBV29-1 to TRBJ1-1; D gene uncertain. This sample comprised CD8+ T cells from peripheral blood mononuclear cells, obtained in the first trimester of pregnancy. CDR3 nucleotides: TGCAGCGTTGGATACGGTCCTGAAGCTTTCTTT. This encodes CSVGYGPEAFF.